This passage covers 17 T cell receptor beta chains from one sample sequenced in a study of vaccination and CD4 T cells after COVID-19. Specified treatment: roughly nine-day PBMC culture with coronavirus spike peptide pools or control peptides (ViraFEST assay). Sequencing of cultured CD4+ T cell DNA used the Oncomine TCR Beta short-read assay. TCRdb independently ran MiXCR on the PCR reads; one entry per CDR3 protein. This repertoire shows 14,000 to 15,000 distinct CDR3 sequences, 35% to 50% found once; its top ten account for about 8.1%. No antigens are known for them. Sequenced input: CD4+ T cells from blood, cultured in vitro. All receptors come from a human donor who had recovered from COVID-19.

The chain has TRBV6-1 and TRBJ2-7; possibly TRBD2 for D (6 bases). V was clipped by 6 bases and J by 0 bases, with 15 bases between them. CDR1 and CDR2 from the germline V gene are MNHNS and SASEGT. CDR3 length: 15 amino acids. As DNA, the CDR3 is TGTGCCAGCAGCCCACTAGCTTCAAGCTCCTACGAGCAGTACTTC. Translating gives CASSPLASSSYEQYF.

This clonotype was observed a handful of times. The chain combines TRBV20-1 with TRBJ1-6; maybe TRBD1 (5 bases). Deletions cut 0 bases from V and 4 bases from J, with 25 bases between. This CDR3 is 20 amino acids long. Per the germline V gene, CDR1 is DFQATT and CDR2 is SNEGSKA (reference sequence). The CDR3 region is CSARDRRDLNNLGYNSPLHF. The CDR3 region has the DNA TGCAGTGCTAGAGATCGGCGGGACTTGAATAACCTCGGATATAATTCACCCCTCCACTTT.

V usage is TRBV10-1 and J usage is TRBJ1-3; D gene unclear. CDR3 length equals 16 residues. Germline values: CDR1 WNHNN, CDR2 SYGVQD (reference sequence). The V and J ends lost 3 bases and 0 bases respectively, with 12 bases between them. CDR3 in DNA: TGCGCCAGCAGTGACGAGAATTCCCCCTCTGGAAACACCATATATTTT. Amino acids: CASSDENSPSGNTIYF.

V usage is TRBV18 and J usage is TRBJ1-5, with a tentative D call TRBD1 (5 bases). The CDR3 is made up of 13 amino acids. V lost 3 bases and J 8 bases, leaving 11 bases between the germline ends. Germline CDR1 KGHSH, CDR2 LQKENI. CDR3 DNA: TGTGCCAGCTCACCCCAGGGCCGGGAGCCCCAGCATTTT. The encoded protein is CASSPQGREPQHF.

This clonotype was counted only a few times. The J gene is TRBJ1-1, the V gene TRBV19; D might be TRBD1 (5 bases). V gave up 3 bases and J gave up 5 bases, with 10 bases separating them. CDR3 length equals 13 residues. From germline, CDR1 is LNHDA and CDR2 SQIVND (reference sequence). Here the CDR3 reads CASSIRGVTEAFF. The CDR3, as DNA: TGTGCCAGTAGTATTCGAGGGGTTACTGAAGCTTTCTTT.

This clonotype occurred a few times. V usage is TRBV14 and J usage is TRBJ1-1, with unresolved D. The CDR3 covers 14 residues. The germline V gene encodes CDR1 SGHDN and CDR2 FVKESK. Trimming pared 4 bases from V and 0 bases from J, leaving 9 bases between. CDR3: CASSRAGMNTEAFF. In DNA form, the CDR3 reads TGTGCCAGCAGCCGGGCGGGGATGAACACTGAAGCTTTCTTT.

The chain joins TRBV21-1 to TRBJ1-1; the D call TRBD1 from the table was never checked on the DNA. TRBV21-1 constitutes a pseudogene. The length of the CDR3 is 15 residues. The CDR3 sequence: CASSKEAGADTEAFF. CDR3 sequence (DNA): TGTGCCAGCAGCAAAGAGGCAGGCGCGGACACTGAAGCTTTCTTT.

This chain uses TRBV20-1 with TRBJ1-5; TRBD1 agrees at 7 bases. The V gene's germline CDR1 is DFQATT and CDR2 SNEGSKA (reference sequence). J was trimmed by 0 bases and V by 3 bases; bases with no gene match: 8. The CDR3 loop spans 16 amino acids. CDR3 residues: CSASPLGQSSNQPQHF. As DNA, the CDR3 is TGCAGTGCTAGTCCCTTGGGACAGAGTAGCAATCAGCCCCAGCATTTT.

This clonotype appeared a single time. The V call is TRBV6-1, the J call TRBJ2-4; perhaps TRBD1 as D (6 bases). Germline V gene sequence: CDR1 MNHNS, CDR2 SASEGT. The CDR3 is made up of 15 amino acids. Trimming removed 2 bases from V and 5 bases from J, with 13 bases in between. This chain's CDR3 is CASSEWGGGQNIQYF. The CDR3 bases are TGTGCCAGCAGTGAATGGGGTGGGGGCCAAAACATTCAGTACTTC.

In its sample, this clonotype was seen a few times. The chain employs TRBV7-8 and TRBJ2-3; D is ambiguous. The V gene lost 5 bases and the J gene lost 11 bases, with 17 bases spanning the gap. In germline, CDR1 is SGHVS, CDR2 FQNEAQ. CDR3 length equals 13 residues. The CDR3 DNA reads TGTGCCAGCAGCCGACGTGGGCAGCCCAAGCAGTATTTT. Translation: CASSRRGQPKQYF.

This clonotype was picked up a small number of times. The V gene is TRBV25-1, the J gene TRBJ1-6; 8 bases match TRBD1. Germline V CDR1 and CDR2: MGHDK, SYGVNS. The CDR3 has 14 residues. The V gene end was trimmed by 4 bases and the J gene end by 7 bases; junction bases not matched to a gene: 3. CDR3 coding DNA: TGTGCCAGCAGTGCCGGACAGGGAAATTCACCCCTCCACTTT. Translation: CASSAGQGNSPLHF.

The CDR3 spells CASSIGTDNSPLHF. DNA for the CDR3: TGTGCCAGTAGTATAGGGACAGATAATTCACCCCTCCACTTT. The chain combines TRBV19 with TRBJ1-6, with TRBD1 as a possible D gene (6 bases). This CDR3 is 14 amino acids long. Germline V gives CDR1 LNHDA, CDR2 SQIVND (reference sequence). V lost 1 base, J lost 5 bases, and 6 bases lay in between.

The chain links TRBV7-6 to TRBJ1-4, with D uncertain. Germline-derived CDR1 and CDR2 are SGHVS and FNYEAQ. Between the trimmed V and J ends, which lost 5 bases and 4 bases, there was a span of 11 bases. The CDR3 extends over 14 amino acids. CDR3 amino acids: CASSPRTYNEKLFF. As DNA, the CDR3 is TGTGCCAGCAGCCCCCGGACCTATAATGAAAAACTGTTTTTT.

CDR3 residues: CASSPRQGRTGELFF. Here the CDR3 DNA reads TGTGCCAGCAGCCCACGTCAGGGGCGCACCGGGGAGCTGTTTTTT. The chain employs TRBV7-2 and TRBJ2-2; weak D call: TRBD1 (6 bases). The V and J ends lost 5 bases and 4 bases respectively, with 14 bases between them. Germline CDR1 and CDR2: SGHTA and FQGNSA. This CDR3 has 15 residues.

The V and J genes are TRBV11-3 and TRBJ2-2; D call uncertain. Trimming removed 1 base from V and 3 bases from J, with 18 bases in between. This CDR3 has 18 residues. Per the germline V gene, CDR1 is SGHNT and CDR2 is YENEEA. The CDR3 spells CASSLVVVLGRYTGELFF. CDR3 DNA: TGTGCCAGCAGCTTAGTAGTGGTATTAGGCAGATACACCGGGGAGCTGTTTTTT. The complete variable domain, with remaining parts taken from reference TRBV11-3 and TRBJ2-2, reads EAGVVQSPRYKIIEKKQPVAFWCNPISGHNTLYWYLQNLGQGPELLIRYENEEAVDDSQLPKDRFSAERLKGVDSTLKIQPAELGDSAVYLCASSLVVVLGRYTGELFFGEGSRLTVL.

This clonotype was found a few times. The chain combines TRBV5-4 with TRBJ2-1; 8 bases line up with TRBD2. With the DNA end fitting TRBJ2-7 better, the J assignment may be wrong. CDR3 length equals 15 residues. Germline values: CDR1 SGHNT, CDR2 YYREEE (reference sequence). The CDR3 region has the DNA TGTGCCAGCAGCACTCAGCGGGGGAGCGCCTACGAGCAGTACTTC. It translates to CASSTQRGSAYEQYF.

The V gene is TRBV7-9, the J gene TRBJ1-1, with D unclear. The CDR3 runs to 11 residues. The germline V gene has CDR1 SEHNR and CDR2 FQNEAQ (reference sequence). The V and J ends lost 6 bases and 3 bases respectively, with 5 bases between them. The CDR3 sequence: CASRRHTEAFF. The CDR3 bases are TGTGCCAGCAGGAGGCACACTGAAGCTTTCTTT.